Described below is a single T cell receptor beta chain sequence and its context. The entry originates in a study of blood T cell repertoires in COVID-19. Study-level information: COVID-19 samples collected from the United States, Italy and Spain covered acute and convalescent phases. Nucleic acid was either cDNA or gDNA, and it came from T cells, B-cell-depleted T cells, or PBMCs.

The germline CDR1 and CDR2 sequences are LNHNV and YYDKDF (reference sequence). V gave up 8 bases and J gave up 8 bases; unmatched junction bases: 17. CDR3 length equals 15 residues. Source study methods: Quantification of nucleated cells was approximated via reference gene primer amplification. The table came from immunoSEQ multiplex PCR; TCRdb's copy has only in-frame clones and leaves some out. That table furnishes V, J and clone size, whereas the DNA furnished D and trimming. This sample has hundreds of thousands of clones; over 75% occur once, and the top ten carry just over 7%. Sequencing was performed on peripheral blood. The clonotype comes from a human donor in a cohort sampled during active COVID-19. The rearrangement uses TRBV15 and TRBJ1-2; 7 bases map to TRBD1. CDR3 in amino acids: CATESRESTGTGYTF. The CDR3 nucleotides are TGTGCCACCGAAAGCAGAGAATCGACAGGGACAGGCTACACCTTC. The full variable domain, with the rest looked up from reference TRBV15 and TRBJ1-2, is DAMVIQNPRYQVTQFGKPVTLSCSQTLNHNVMYWYQQKSSQAPKLLFHYYDKDFNNEADTPDNFQSRRPNTSFCFLDIRSPGLGDTAMYLCATESRESTGTGYTFGSGTRLTVV.